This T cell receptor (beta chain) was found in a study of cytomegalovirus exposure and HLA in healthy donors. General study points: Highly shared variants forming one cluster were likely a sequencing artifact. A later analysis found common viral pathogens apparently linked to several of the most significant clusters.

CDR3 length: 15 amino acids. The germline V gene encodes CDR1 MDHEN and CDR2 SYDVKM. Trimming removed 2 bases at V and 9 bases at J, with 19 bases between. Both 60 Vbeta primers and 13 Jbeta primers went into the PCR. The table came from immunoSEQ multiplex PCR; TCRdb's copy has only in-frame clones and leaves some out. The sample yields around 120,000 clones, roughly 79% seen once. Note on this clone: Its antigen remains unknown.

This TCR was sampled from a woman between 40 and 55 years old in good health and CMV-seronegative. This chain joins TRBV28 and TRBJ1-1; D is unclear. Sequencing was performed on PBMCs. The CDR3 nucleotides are TGTGCCAGCAGTTTAGAGGGCAGCGCCTTATCCCAAGCTTTCTTT. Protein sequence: CASSLEGSALSQAFF.